What follows are 28 T cell receptor beta chains derived from one specimen sequenced in a study of beta chain features in type 1 diabetes. Expressed TCRB transcripts were sequenced because the entire RNA isolate underwent reverse transcription. Only in-frame clones appear in the TCRdb table, and some are missing; sequencing was by immunoSEQ multiplex PCR. The table lists 350,000 or so clones, around 20% of them singletons. Sequences were obtained from naive CD4+ T cells from blood. The receptors come from a woman under 30 in good health.

This clone has just a few counts. Compared with germline, one end of the junction differs, possibly owing to a read error. CDR3 DNA: TGTGCCAGCAGTCAAGCCCCCCCAGCCACAGGGGAGCAGTACTTC. Residues: CASSQAPPATGEQYF. The genes are TRBV2 and TRBJ2-7; maybe TRBD1 (6 bases). CDR1 and CDR2 (germline): SNHLY, FYNNEI. This CDR3 spans 15 amino acids. The full variable domain, with the rest looked up from reference TRBV2 and TRBJ2-7, is EPEVTQTPSHQVTQMGQEVILRCVPISNHLYFYWYRQILGQKVEFLVSFYNNEISEKSEIFDDQFSVERPDGSNFTLKIRSTKLEDSAMYFCASSQAPPATGEQYFGPGTRLTVT.

The chain carries TRBV9 and TRBJ2-3, with D perhaps matching TRBD1 (6 bases). Trimming took 6 bases from V and 1 from J, leaving 18 bases between them. The CDR3 runs to 16 residues. The germline V gene has CDR1 SGDLS and CDR2 YYNGEE. CDR3 protein: CASTPGVWGGTDTQYF. The CDR3 coding sequence is TGTGCCAGCACCCCAGGGGTTTGGGGTGGCACAGATACGCAGTATTTT.

The rearrangement joins TRBV6-6 to TRBJ1-5, with 10 bases identical to TRBD1. Germline trimming cut 6 bases from V and 7 bases from J; bases unmatched to any gene: 6. Germline lookup yields CDR1 MNHNY and CDR2 SVGAGI (reference sequence). CDR3 length: 14 residues. The CDR3 sequence: CASSQATGGQPQHF. CDR3 DNA: TGTGCCAGCAGCCAAGCGACAGGGGGCCAGCCCCAGCATTTT.

The chain recombines TRBV4-3 with TRBJ1-2; 9 positions match TRBD1. V dropped 1 base and J dropped 3; count of bases not matched to a gene: 3. Germline CDR1 and CDR2: LGHNA and YSLEER. The CDR3 spans 15 residues. The CDR3 loop reads CASSQGDRGYYGYTF. Here the CDR3 DNA reads TGCGCCAGCAGCCAAGGTGACAGGGGGTACTATGGCTACACCTTC.

CDR3 DNA sequence: TGTGCCAGCAACCGTGGGGGGATTAGGCTGTTTTTT. Encoded protein: CASNRGGIRLFF. The chain is built from TRBV6-6 and TRBJ2-2; the D gene is possibly TRBD2 (6 bases). In germline, CDR1 is MNHNY, CDR2 SVGAGI (reference sequence). This CDR3 has 12 residues. The V gene lost 7 bases and the J gene lost 13 bases, with 16 bases spanning the gap.

The chain carries TRBV6-5 and TRBJ2-7, with a weak D call TRBD1 (5 bases). CDR3 length: 15 amino acids. Trimming removed 2 bases from V and 3 bases from J, with 14 bases in between. CDR1 MNHEY and CDR2 SVGAGI come from the germline V gene. CDR3 in DNA: TGTGCCAGCAGTTACGATGTAGGGGCAGACTACGAGCAGTACTTC. It yields the protein CASSYDVGADYEQYF.

The J gene is TRBJ1-2, the V gene TRBV7-3; 9 bases line up with TRBD1. J lost 7 bases, V lost 4 bases, and 7 bases had no gene match. The CDR3 covers 14 residues. Germline V gene lookup returns CDR1 SGHTA and CDR2 FQGTGA. CDR3 in DNA: TGTGCCAGCAGCTCCTTGAGGACAGGGGTTGGCTACACCTTC. This translates into CASSSLRTGVGYTF.

There are a few counts of this clone. The rearrangement joins TRBV29-1 to TRBJ2-7; tentative D call: TRBD1 (6 bases). Germline lookup yields CDR1 SQVTM and CDR2 ANQGSEA. There are 11 residues in the CDR3. V lost 6 bases and J lost 2, with 8 bases in between. This chain's CDR3 is CSVKGAYEQYF. The CDR3, as DNA: TGCAGCGTAAAGGGGGCCTACGAGCAGTACTTC.

This clone is a singleton in its sample. The chain is built from TRBV5-6 and TRBJ1-2; TRBD1 might be the D (6 bases). V was cut by 2 bases and J by 8 bases, with 13 bases left in between. CDR1 SGHDT and CDR2 YYEEEE come from the germline V gene. The CDR3 extends over 13 amino acids. The DNA for the CDR3 is TGTGCCAGCAGCTTACGGGAGGGGGGCGGCTACACCTTC. It is translated as CASSLREGGGYTF. Drawing the rest from reference TRBV5-6 and TRBJ1-2, the complete variable domain is DAGVTQSPTHLIKTRGQQVTLRCSPKSGHDTVSWYQQALGQGPQFIFQYYEEEERQRGNFPDRFSGHQFPNYSSELNVNALLLGDSALYLCASSLREGGGYTFGSGTRLTVV.

This clone has more than one count but fewer than ten. This chain connects TRBV30 to TRBJ1-1; D might be TRBD1 (5 bases). CDR1 and CDR2 from the germline V gene are GTSNPN and SVGIG (reference sequence). The CDR3 consists of 14 residues. The V end lost 0 bases, the J end lost 6 bases, and 14 bases lay between the germline ends. In DNA, the CDR3 is TGTGCCTGGAGTGTAAAGGCAGGGCGGCCTGAAGCTTTCTTT. It codes for CAWSVKAGRPEAFF.

The chain carries TRBV4-1 and TRBJ1-1; D gene unclear. The CDR3 is 17 residues long. The ends were cut back, 1 base at V and 2 bases at J, with 17 bases in the middle. Germline V gene sequence: CDR1 MGHRA, CDR2 YSYEKL. CDR3 DNA: TGCGCCAGCAGCCAAGGGCCCTTTTGGAGGAGAAACACTGAAGCTTTCTTT. This codes for CASSQGPFWRRNTEAFF.

There are a few counts of this clone. This chain links TRBV29-1 with TRBJ1-2; no definite D call. The CDR3 has 10 residues. Germline loops: CDR1 SQVTM, CDR2 ANQGSEA. Trimming removed 5 bases at V and 6 bases at J, with 7 bases between. This CDR3 reads CSVHQDGYTF. Here the CDR3 DNA reads TGCAGCGTTCATCAGGATGGCTACACCTTC.

V gene TRBV19 combines with J gene TRBJ2-1; 7 bases agree with TRBD1. The germline gives CDR1 LNHDA, CDR2 SQIVND (reference sequence). The J segment lost 8 bases and the V segment lost 7 bases, leaving 8 bases of the junction unmatched. This CDR3 comprises 13 residues. CDR3: CASNEEGADEQFF. CDR3 nucleotide sequence: TGTGCCAGTAATGAAGAGGGGGCCGATGAGCAGTTCTTC.

The chain has TRBV7-2 and TRBJ2-5; 12 bases agree with TRBD2. Germline CDR1 is SGHTA and CDR2 is FQGNSA. J was trimmed by 11 bases and V by 4 bases; bases with no gene match: 5. The CDR3 runs 13 residues. The CDR3 DNA reads TGTGCCAGCAGCTACCTAGCGGGGGGGTATCAGTACTTC. It is translated as CASSYLAGGYQYF.

The rearrangement uses TRBV4-3 and TRBJ2-4; 9 bases fit TRBD1. J lost 5 bases, V lost 4 bases, and 3 bases had no gene match. The CDR3 is 14 residues long. Germline V gene lookup returns CDR1 LGHNA and CDR2 YSLEER. This CDR3 reads CASSPDRGQNIQYF. DNA of the CDR3: TGCGCCAGCAGCCCGGACAGGGGCCAAAACATTCAGTACTTC.

This clone showed up just a few times. The chain uses TRBV19 and TRBJ2-1, with 7 bases aligning to TRBD2. This CDR3 spans 13 amino acids. J lost 8 bases, V lost 6 bases, and 7 bases had no gene match. Germline V gene sequence: CDR1 LNHDA, CDR2 SQIVND (reference sequence). CDR3 DNA sequence: TGTGCCAGTAGCCCGACTAGCATCTATGAGCAGTTCTTC. Translating it yields CASSPTSIYEQFF. The whole variable domain, filled in from reference TRBV19 and TRBJ2-1, reads DGGITQSPKYLFRKEGQNVTLSCEQNLNHDAMYWYRQDPGQGLRLIYYSQIVNDFQKGDIAEGYSVSREKKESFPLTVTSAQKNPTAFYLCASSPTSIYEQFFGPGTRLTVL.

The V gene is TRBV6-5, the J gene TRBJ2-3; 10 positions agree with TRBD2. The CDR3 extends over 15 amino acids. The V segment lost 2 bases and the J segment 4 bases; nucleotides outside the gene matches: 3. Germline V gene data show CDR1 as MNHEY and CDR2 as SVGAGI. The CDR3 protein is CASSYRLAGADTQYF. The CDR3, as DNA: TGTGCCAGCAGTTACCGGCTAGCGGGAGCAGATACGCAGTATTTT.

This sequence joins TRBV7-9 and TRBJ2-7; TRBD2 might be the D (6 bases). V dropped 5 bases and J dropped 3 bases, with 8 bases sitting between them. The CDR3 has 12 amino acids. Germline loops: CDR1 SEHNR, CDR2 FQNEAQ (reference sequence). CDR3 residues: CASSPDYYEQYF. The CDR3 region has the DNA TGTGCCAGCAGCCCGGACTACTACGAGCAGTACTTC.

This chain joins TRBV5-1 and TRBJ1-4; 9 bases align to TRBD1. The germline V gene has CDR1 SGHRS and CDR2 YFSETQ. V shed 7 bases and J 8 bases; nucleotides not matched to a gene: 6. The CDR3 totals 13 residues. This CDR3 is CASRDREGEKLFF. The CDR3 DNA sequence: TGCGCCAGCCGGGACAGGGAGGGCGAAAAACTGTTTTTT.

This clone was observed a few times. The chain links TRBV4-1 to TRBJ1-4; D is uncertain. The CDR3 is made up of 15 amino acids. Trimming took 1 base from V and 15 from J, leaving 21 bases between them. Germline loops: CDR1 MGHRA, CDR2 YSYEKL. CDR3 protein: CASSQGPSGPGMVFF. The CDR3 DNA is TGCGCCAGCAGCCAAGGACCAAGCGGGCCGGGTATGGTGTTTTTT.

This rearrangement joins TRBV13 to TRBJ2-3; D perhaps matches TRBD1 (5 bases). Germline assignment: CDR1 PRHDT and CDR2 FYEKMQ (reference sequence). This CDR3 has 12 amino acids. V shed 3 bases and J shed 6 bases, with 7 bases lying between them. CDR3 coding DNA: TGTGCCAGCAGCTTTTACAGGGATACGCAGTATTTT. This sequence encodes CASSFYRDTQYF. The full variable domain, completed using reference TRBV13 and TRBJ2-3, is AAGVIQSPRHLIKEKRETATLKCYPIPRHDTVYWYQQGPGQDPQFLISFYEKMQSDKGSIPDRFSAQQFSDYHSELNMSSLELGDSALYFCASSFYRDTQYFGPGTRLTVL.

This clone was found a few times. In DNA form, the CDR3 reads TGCAGCGTGGGCCGGGGGACCGGGGAGCTGTTTTTT. Its translation is CSVGRGTGELFF. The V call is TRBV29-1, the J call TRBJ2-2, with D maybe TRBD2 (6 bases). V was pared by 6 bases and J by 5 bases, with 10 bases between. CDR3 size: 12 residues. Germline CDR1 and CDR2: SQVTM and ANQGSEA.

A few counts support this clone. The chain links TRBV18 to TRBJ2-7; 9 bases match TRBD1. This CDR3 spans 16 amino acids. V shed 0 bases and J 3 bases; nucleotides not matched to a gene: 6. In germline, CDR1 is KGHSH, CDR2 LQKENI. CDR3 sequence (DNA): TGTGCCAGCTCACCACCAATAGGGACAGGGAACTACGAGCAGTACTTC. Encoded protein: CASSPPIGTGNYEQYF. Filled out from reference TRBV18 and TRBJ2-7, the complete variable domain reads NAGVMQNPRHLVRRRGQEARLRCSPMKGHSHVYWYRQLPEEGLKFMVYLQKENIIDESGMPKERFSAEFPKEGPSILRIQQVVRGDSAAYFCASSPPIGTGNYEQYFGPGTRLTVT.

This clone was recorded a few times. V and J are TRBV15 and TRBJ1-2; D call uncertain. V shed 1 base and J shed 4 bases, with 10 bases lying between them. The germline CDR1 and CDR2 sequences are LNHNV and YYDKDF (reference sequence). The CDR3 has 14 amino acids. The CDR3 region is CATSRVSQSYGYTF. In nucleotides, the CDR3 is TGTGCCACCAGCAGAGTATCACAGAGCTATGGCTACACCTTC.

This clone has more than one count but fewer than ten. The chain recombines TRBV19 with TRBJ2-2, with 9 bases that match TRBD1. Germline CDR1 is LNHDA and CDR2 is SQIVND (reference sequence). This CDR3 spans 13 amino acids. J gave up 4 bases and V 6 bases, and 0 bases lay outside the gene matches. Here the CDR3 DNA reads TGTGCCAGTAGGACAGGGGGCACCGGGGAGCTGTTTTTT. Its protein product is CASRTGGTGELFF.

This clone was detected a few times. Within the sample, other DNA sequences also encode this same CDR3. The gene calls are TRBV5-1 and TRBJ2-5; maybe TRBD2 (6 bases). The V end lost 2 bases, the J end lost 5 bases, and 7 bases lay between the germline ends. The CDR3 has 12 residues. Germline CDR1 is SGHRS and CDR2 is YFSETQ. DNA of the CDR3: TGCGCCAGCAGCTTCAGCGGGGAGACCCAGTACTTC. This encodes CASSFSGETQYF.

This clone was seen more than once but under ten times. The chain uses TRBV27 and TRBJ2-1, with D possibly matching TRBD2 (5 bases). V lost 10 bases and J 8 bases, leaving 12 bases between the germline ends. The CDR3 sequence is 11 residues long. The germline V gene encodes CDR1 MNHEY and CDR2 SMNVEV (reference sequence). CDR3 protein: CATRGWDEQFF. The CDR3 DNA reads TGTGCCACCCGAGGGTGGGATGAGCAGTTCTTC.

The chain has TRBV30 and TRBJ1-1; 8 bases are shared with TRBD1. In germline, CDR1 is GTSNPN, CDR2 SVGIG (reference sequence). The length of the CDR3 is 14 residues. V trimming: 4 bases; J trimming: 0 bases; junction bases outside the gene matches: 4. CDR3 amino acids: CAWTSRGLNTEAFF. In DNA form, the CDR3 reads TGTGCCTGGACGTCCAGGGGGCTGAACACTGAAGCTTTCTTT.